This TCR beta chain was recorded in a study of T cell responses to AZD1222 COVID-19 vaccine. The germline V gene encodes CDR1 KGHSH and CDR2 LQKENI. This CDR3 is 13 amino acids long. V dropped 3 bases and J dropped 7 bases, with 10 bases sitting between them. Overall study results and limits: Only after the peak T cell response were repertoires sampled. Recipients of two AZD1222 doses showed rising Spike-specific TCR breadth and depth. Clonal diversity was possibly underestimated; the donors were predominantly white British and more often female.

On this clone: What it recognizes is unknown.

Generated by immunoSEQ multiplex PCR, the TCRdb table keeps only in-frame clones and is missing some. The sample lists 40,000 to 55,000 clones; 80% to 90% were seen once. The receptor was derived from an adult who received the AZD1222 COVID-19 vaccine. The specimen comprised peripheral blood, sampled 28 days after the second AZD1222 dose. This chain connects TRBV18 to TRBJ1-5; possible D gene TRBD1, 6 bases. Here the CDR3 reads CASSPEQGQPQHF. CDR3 coding DNA: TGTGCCAGCTCACCTGAACAGGGACAGCCCCAGCATTTT.